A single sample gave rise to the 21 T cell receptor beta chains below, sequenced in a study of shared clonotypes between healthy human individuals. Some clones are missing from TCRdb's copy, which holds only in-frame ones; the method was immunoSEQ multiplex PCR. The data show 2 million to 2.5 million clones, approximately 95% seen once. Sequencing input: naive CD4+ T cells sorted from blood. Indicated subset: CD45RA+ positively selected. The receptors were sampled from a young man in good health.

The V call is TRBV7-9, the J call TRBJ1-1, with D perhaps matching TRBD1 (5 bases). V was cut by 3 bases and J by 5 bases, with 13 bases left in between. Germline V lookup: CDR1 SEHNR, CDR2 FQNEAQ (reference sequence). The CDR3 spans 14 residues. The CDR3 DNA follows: TGTGCCAGCAGCTTTCTGGGGCGCGGTACTGAAGCTTTCTTT. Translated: CASSFLGRGTEAFF.

The CDR3 spells CASSIDRRQGGYTF. The DNA of the CDR3 is TGTGCCAGTAGTATAGATCGAAGGCAGGGAGGCTACACCTTC. The rearrangement uses TRBV19 and TRBJ1-2, with D tentatively TRBD1 (5 bases). The CDR3 consists of 14 residues. CDR1 is LNHDA, CDR2 SQIVND, per germline (reference sequence). With 0 bases removed from V and 8 bases from J, the gap between germline ends came to 13 bases.

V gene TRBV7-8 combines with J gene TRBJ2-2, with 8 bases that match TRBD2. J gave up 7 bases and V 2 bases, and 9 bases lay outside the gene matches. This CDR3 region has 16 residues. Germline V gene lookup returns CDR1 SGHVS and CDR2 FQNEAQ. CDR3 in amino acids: CASSLPQAGAIGELFF. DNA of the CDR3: TGTGCCAGCAGCTTACCGCAAGCGGGAGCAATCGGGGAGCTGTTTTTT.

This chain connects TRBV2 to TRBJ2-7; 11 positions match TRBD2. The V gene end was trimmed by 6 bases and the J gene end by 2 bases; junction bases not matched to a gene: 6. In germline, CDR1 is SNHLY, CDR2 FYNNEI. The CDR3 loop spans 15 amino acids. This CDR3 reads CASSVSGGVTYEQYF. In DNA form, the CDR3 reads TGTGCCAGCAGCGTTAGCGGGGGGGTCACCTACGAGCAGTACTTC. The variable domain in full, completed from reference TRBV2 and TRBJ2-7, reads EPEVTQTPSHQVTQMGQEVILRCVPISNHLYFYWYRQILGQKVEFLVSFYNNEISEKSEIFDDQFSVERPDGSNFTLKIRSTKLEDSAMYFCASSVSGGVTYEQYFGPGTRLTVT.

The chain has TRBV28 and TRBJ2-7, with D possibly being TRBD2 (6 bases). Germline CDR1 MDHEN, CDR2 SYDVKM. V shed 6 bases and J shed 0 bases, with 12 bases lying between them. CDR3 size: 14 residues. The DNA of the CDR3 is TGTGCCAGCAGACGCCGGGGGAGCTCCTACGAGCAGTACTTC. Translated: CASRRRGSSYEQYF.

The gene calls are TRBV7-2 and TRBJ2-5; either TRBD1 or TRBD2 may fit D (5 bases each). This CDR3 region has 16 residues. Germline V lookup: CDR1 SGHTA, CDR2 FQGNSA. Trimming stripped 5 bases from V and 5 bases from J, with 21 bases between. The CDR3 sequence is CASSPTGPPVGETQYF. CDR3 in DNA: TGTGCCAGCAGCCCGACGGGACCCCCGGTTGGGGAGACCCAGTACTTC.

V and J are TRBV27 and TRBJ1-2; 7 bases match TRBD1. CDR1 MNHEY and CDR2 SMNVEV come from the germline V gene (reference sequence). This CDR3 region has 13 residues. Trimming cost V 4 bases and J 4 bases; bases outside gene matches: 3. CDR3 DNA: TGTGCCAGCAGTTCGGGACAGACCTATGGCTACACCTTC. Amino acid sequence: CASSSGQTYGYTF.

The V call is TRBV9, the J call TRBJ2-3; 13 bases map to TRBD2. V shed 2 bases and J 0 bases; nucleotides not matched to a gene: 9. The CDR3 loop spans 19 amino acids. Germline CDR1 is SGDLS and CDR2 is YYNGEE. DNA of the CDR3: TGTGCCAGCAGCGTCAGTCCGGGACTAGCGGGATTAAGCACAGATACGCAGTATTTT. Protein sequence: CASSVSPGLAGLSTDTQYF.

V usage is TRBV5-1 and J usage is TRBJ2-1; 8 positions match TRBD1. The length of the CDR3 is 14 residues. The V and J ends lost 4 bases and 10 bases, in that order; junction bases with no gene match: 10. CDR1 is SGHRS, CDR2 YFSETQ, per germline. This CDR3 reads CASSTGQGVGEQFF. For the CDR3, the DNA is TGCGCCAGCAGCACCGGACAGGGCGTAGGGGAGCAGTTCTTC.

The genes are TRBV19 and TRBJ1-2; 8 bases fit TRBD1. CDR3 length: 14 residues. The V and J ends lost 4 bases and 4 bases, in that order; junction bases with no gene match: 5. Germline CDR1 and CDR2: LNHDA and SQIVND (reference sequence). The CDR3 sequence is CASSTQTGVYGYTF. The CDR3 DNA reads TGTGCCAGTAGTACCCAGACAGGGGTCTATGGCTACACCTTC. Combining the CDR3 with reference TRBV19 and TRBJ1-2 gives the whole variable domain DGGITQSPKYLFRKEGQNVTLSCEQNLNHDAMYWYRQDPGQGLRLIYYSQIVNDFQKGDIAEGYSVSREKKESFPLTVTSAQKNPTAFYLCASSTQTGVYGYTFGSGTRLTVV.

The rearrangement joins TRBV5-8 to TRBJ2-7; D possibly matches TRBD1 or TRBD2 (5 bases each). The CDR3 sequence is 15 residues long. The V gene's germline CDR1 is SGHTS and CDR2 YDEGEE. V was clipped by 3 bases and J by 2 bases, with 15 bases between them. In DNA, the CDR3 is TGTGCCAGCAGCTCCAAGTCGGGGACGGCCTACGAGCAGTACTTC. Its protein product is CASSSKSGTAYEQYF.

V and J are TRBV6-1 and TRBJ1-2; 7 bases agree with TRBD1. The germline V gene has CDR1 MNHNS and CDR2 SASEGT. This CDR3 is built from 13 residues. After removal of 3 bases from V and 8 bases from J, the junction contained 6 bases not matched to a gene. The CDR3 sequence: CASSEEGAEGYTF. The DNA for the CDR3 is TGTGCCAGCAGTGAGGAGGGGGCGGAGGGCTACACCTTC.

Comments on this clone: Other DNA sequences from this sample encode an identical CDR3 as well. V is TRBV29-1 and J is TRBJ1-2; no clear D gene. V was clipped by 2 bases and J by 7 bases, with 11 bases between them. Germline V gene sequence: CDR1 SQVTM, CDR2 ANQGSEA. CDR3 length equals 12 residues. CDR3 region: CSVEKGGGGYTF. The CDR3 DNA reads TGCAGCGTTGAAAAGGGTGGTGGTGGCTACACCTTC. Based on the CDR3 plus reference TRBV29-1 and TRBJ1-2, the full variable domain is SAVISQKPSRDICQRGTSLTIQCQVDSQVTMMFWYRQQPGQSLTLIATANQGSEATYESGFVIDKFPISRPNLTFSTLTVSNMSPEDSSIYLCSVEKGGGGYTFGSGTRLTVV.

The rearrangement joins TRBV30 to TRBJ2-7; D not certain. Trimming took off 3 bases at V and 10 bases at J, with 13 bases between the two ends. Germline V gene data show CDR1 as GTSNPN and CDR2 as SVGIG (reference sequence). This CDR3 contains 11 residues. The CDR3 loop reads CAWRKGLDQYF. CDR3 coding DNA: TGTGCCTGGAGGAAAGGCCTCGACCAGTACTTC.

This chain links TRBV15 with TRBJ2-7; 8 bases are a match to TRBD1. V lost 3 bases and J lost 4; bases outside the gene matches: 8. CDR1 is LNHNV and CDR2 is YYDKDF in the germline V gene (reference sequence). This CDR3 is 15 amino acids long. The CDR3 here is CATSSPGQGEYEQYF. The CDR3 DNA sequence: TGTGCCACCAGCAGTCCTGGACAGGGAGAGTACGAGCAGTACTTC.

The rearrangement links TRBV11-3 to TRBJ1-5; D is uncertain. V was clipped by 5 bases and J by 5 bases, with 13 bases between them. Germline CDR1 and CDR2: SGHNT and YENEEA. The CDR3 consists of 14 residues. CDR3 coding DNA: TGTGCCAGCAGCCCGACCATCCTTGATCAGCCCCAGCATTTT. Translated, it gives CASSPTILDQPQHF.

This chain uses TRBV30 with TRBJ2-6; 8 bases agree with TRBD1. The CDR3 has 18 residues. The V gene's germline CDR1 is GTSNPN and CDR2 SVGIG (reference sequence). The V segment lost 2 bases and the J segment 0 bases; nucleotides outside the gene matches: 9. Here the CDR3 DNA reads TGTGCCTGGAGTAAAACGGGACAGGCCGGCTCTGGGGCCAACGTCCTGACTTTC. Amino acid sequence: CAWSKTGQAGSGANVLTF.

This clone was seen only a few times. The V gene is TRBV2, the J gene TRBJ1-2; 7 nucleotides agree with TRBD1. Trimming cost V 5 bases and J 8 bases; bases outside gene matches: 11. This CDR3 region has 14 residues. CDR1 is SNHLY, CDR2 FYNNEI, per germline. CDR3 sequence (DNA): TGTGCCAGCAGTAAGGAGAGGGGGCTGAGCGGCTACACCTTC. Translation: CASSKERGLSGYTF. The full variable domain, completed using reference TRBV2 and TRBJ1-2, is EPEVTQTPSHQVTQMGQEVILRCVPISNHLYFYWYRQILGQKVEFLVSFYNNEISEKSEIFDDQFSVERPDGSNFTLKIRSTKLEDSAMYFCASSKERGLSGYTFGSGTRLTVV.

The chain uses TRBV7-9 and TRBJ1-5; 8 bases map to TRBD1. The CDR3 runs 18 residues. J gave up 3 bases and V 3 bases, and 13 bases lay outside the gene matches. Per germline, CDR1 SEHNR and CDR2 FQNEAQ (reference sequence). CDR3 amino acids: CASSLIPPGQVFNQPQHF. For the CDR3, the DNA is TGTGCCAGCAGCTTGATCCCCCCGGGACAGGTTTTCAATCAGCCCCAGCATTTT. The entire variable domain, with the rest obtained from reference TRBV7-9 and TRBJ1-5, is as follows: DTGVSQNPRHKITKRGQNVTFRCDPISEHNRLYWYRQTLGQGPEFLTYFQNEAQLEKSRLLSDRFSAERPKGSFSTLEIQRTEQGDSAMYLCASSLIPPGQVFNQPQHFGDGTRLSIL.

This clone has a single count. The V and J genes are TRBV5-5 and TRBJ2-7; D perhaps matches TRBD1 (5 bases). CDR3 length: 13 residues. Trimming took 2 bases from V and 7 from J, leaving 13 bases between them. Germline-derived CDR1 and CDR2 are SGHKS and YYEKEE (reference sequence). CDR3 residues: CASSFRREGEQYF. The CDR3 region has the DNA TGTGCCAGCAGCTTCCGCAGGGAAGGTGAGCAGTACTTC.

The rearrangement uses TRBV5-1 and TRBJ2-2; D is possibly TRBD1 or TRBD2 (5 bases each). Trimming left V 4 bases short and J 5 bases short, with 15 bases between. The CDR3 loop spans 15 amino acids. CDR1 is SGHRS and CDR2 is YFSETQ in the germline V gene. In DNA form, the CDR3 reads TGCGCCAGCAGCGATACGGGCTGGGGGACCGGGGAGCTGTTTTTT. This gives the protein CASSDTGWGTGELFF.